This T cell receptor beta chain was sequenced for a study of cytomegalovirus exposure and HLA in healthy donors. Whole-study findings and limits: In a later analysis, compared with equally common non-associated chains, HLA-associated beta chains were more expanded. Cytomegalovirus association was assigned to around 150 TCR beta chains. The number of N-insertions in an Asian-associated ancestry cluster was reportedly below the roughly 670-donor mean in a later analysis. As was reported, the HLA-A and HLA-B alleles of most subjects were accurately predicted from TCR beta sequences.

Germline values: CDR1 SGHNT, CDR2 YYREEE (reference sequence). V gave up 4 bases and J gave up 8 bases; unmatched junction bases: 6. The CDR3 is 14 amino acids. About this clone itself: Its target is unknown.

Primers included in the PCR were 60 Vbeta and 13 Jbeta primers. The repertoire was sequenced with immunoSEQ multiplex PCR; TCRdb's copy has only in-frame clones and lacks some. The data contain some 150,000 clones, roughly 80% of them singletons. The material sequenced was PBMCs. V gene TRBV5-4 combines with J gene TRBJ2-1, with TRBD1 matching over 10 bases. The sequence was obtained from a female donor in good health and CMV-seronegative. The CDR3 reads CASSRDRGDHEQFF. The CDR3 coding sequence is TGTGCCAGCAGCAGGGACAGGGGAGACCATGAGCAGTTCTTC.